Presented here are 14 T cell receptor beta chains from one specimen sequenced in a study of shared clonotypes between healthy human individuals. CD8 cells classed as naive were CD45RO-negative and positively selected for CCR7, excluding terminally differentiated effector memory CD45RA+ cells. The protocol was immunoSEQ multiplex PCR, while the TCRdb copy is restricted to in-frame clones and leaves out a portion. The data contain hundreds of thousands of clones, 92% of them singletons. Material: naive CD8+ T cells sorted from blood. These receptors were collected from a man aged 30 to 45 in good health.

This chain links TRBV27 with TRBJ1-1; TRBD1 matches 8 bases. The CDR3 loop spans 15 amino acids. The trim removed 6 bases at V and 1 base at J, leaving 7 bases unmatched. In germline, CDR1 is MNHEY, CDR2 SMNVEV (reference sequence). DNA of the CDR3: TGTGCCAGCAGGATGACAGGGGCAAAGAACACTGAAGCTTTCTTT. Translating gives CASRMTGAKNTEAFF.

The chain is built from TRBV27 and TRBJ2-7, with 8 bases matching TRBD1. V shed 6 bases and J 6 bases; nucleotides not matched to a gene: 4. The CDR3 is made up of 12 amino acids. CDR1 is MNHEY and CDR2 is SMNVEV in the germline V gene (reference sequence). The CDR3, as DNA: TGTGCCAGCAGGACAGGGGCTCGCGAGCAGTACTTC. This encodes CASRTGAREQYF.

In nucleotides, the CDR3 is TGTGCCAGCAGTGAGCGGACAGTGAACACTGAAGCTTTCTTT. This sequence encodes CASSERTVNTEAFF. This chain joins TRBV6-1 and TRBJ1-1, with a tentative D call TRBD1 (6 bases). The CDR3 is made up of 14 amino acids. V gave up 3 bases and J gave up 0 bases, with 8 bases separating them. Germline V gene lookup returns CDR1 MNHNS and CDR2 SASEGT.

This rearrangement joins TRBV4-1 to TRBJ1-2; D ambiguous. The V gene's germline CDR1 is MGHRA and CDR2 YSYEKL. The CDR3 totals 17 residues. Trimming left V 5 bases short and J 3 bases short, with 22 bases between. The DNA of the CDR3 is TGCGCCAGCAGCTCCTTCTCCGGAGAGGAAGCAGACTATGGCTACACCTTC. This sequence encodes CASSSFSGEEADYGYTF.

The genes are TRBV27 and TRBJ2-1; D gene uncertain. V was clipped by 0 bases and J by 5 bases, with 5 bases between them. In germline, CDR1 is MNHEY, CDR2 SMNVEV (reference sequence). This CDR3 has 13 residues. CDR3 sequence reads: CASSLSRHNEQFF. The CDR3 DNA is TGTGCCAGCAGTTTATCAAGACACAATGAGCAGTTCTTC.

V usage is TRBV11-2 and J usage is TRBJ2-7, with TRBD2 identical over 8 bases. CDR3 length: 14 residues. V lost 4 bases to trimming and J lost 3 bases; unmatched junction nucleotides: 5. The germline V gene encodes CDR1 SGHAT and CDR2 FQNNGV. The CDR3 DNA reads TGTGCCAGCAGCTGGAGCGGGAGAGTCTACGAGCAGTACTTC. It specifies CASSWSGRVYEQYF.

This rearrangement joins TRBV7-2 to TRBJ2-1, with a weak D call TRBD1 (7 bases). The CDR3 spans 17 residues. Per germline, CDR1 SGHTA and CDR2 FQGNSA. V lost 5 bases and J 8 bases, leaving 25 bases between the germline ends. This chain's CDR3 is CASSPQTGILAVYEQFF. The CDR3 nucleotides read TGTGCCAGCAGCCCCCAGACAGGGATACTAGCTGTGTATGAGCAGTTCTTC.

This chain connects TRBV5-6 to TRBJ2-1, with TRBD2 matching 7 bases. The V segment lost 0 bases and the J segment 4 bases; nucleotides outside the gene matches: 4. The CDR3 covers 15 residues. CDR1 and CDR2 (germline): SGHDT, YYEEEE. The DNA for the CDR3 is TGTGCCAGCAGCTTGGGAGCGGGACCTTACAATGAGCAGTTCTTC. As protein: CASSLGAGPYNEQFF.

V is TRBV13 and J is TRBJ2-7; D is ambiguous. V was clipped by 5 bases and J by 3 bases, with 17 bases between them. The CDR3 is made up of 15 amino acids. Germline V gene lookup returns CDR1 PRHDT and CDR2 FYEKMQ (reference sequence). The DNA for the CDR3 is TGTGCCAGCAGCCCCGGTGGTGGCGGAAACTACGAGCAGTACTTC. Its translation: CASSPGGGGNYEQYF. Drawing the rest from reference TRBV13 and TRBJ2-7, the complete variable domain is AAGVIQSPRHLIKEKRETATLKCYPIPRHDTVYWYQQGPGQDPQFLISFYEKMQSDKGSIPDRFSAQQFSDYHSELNMSSLELGDSALYFCASSPGGGGNYEQYFGPGTRLTVT.

CDR3 coding DNA: TGTGCCAGCAGCGGGGCGGGAGTTGAGCAGTTCTTC. Translation: CASSGAGVEQFF. The genes are TRBV9 and TRBJ2-1; TRBD2 matches 7 bases. The germline V gene has CDR1 SGDLS and CDR2 YYNGEE. After removal of 3 bases from V and 9 bases from J, the junction contained 3 bases not matched to a gene. The CDR3 contains 12 residues.

J is TRBJ2-5 and V is TRBV7-7; no clear D gene. V gave up 1 base and J gave up 5 bases, with 14 bases separating them. CDR1 is SSHAT, CDR2 FNYEAQ, per germline (reference sequence). This CDR3 is 15 amino acids long. Here the CDR3 reads CASSLEGSLEETQYF. The CDR3 coding sequence is TGTGCCAGCAGCTTAGAGGGCTCTCTGGAGGAGACCCAGTACTTC.

The J gene is TRBJ1-4, the V gene TRBV28; no reliable D call. The CDR3 covers 17 residues. The germline V and J ends were trimmed by 3 bases and 0 bases, with 14 bases remaining between them. Germline V gives CDR1 MDHEN, CDR2 SYDVKM. CDR3: CASSFESVLATNEKLFF. The CDR3 DNA is TGTGCCAGCAGTTTCGAATCTGTCCTAGCAACTAATGAAAAACTGTTTTTT. The full variable domain, its missing parts supplied by reference TRBV28 and TRBJ1-4, is DVKVTQSSRYLVKRTGEKVFLECVQDMDHENMFWYRQDPGLGLRLIYFSYDVKMKEKGDIPEGYSVSREKKERFSLILESASTNQTSMYLCASSFESVLATNEKLFFGSGTQLSVL.

CDR3 in amino acids: CASSLPSLHEQFF. CDR3 in DNA: TGTGCCAGCAGTTTACCCAGCCTGCATGAGCAGTTCTTC. The rearrangement uses TRBV27 and TRBJ2-1; D call uncertain. The length of the CDR3 is 13 residues. V shed 2 bases and J shed 8 bases, with 10 bases lying between them. From germline, CDR1 is MNHEY and CDR2 SMNVEV (reference sequence).

This chain uses TRBV27 with TRBJ2-3, with unresolved D. The CDR3 runs to 15 residues. V was shortened by 1 base and J by 2 bases, with 10 bases between the two germline ends. The germline CDR1 and CDR2 sequences are MNHEY and SMNVEV (reference sequence). CDR3: CASSLYAVHTDTQYF. CDR3 nucleotides: TGTGCCAGCAGTTTATATGCGGTCCACACAGATACGCAGTATTTT.